Below are 18 T cell receptor beta chains sequenced from a single sample in a study of CD8+ T cells in alopecia areata. Investigators isolated RNA and reverse transcribed it into cDNA to act as the sequencing template. The method was immunoSEQ multiplex PCR; TCRdb's version includes in-frame clones alone and lacks a portion of them. The table lists about 250,000 clones, 67% of them singletons. This specimen was CD4+ T cells sorted from blood, taken at week 0. The origin of the receptors is a human donor with alopecia areata.

V usage is TRBV10-3 and J usage is TRBJ1-2; TRBD1 is a possible D gene (5 bases). The CDR3 is made up of 16 amino acids. CDR1 and CDR2 from the germline V gene are ENHRY and SYGVKD. V was cut by 7 bases and J by 2 bases, with 20 bases left in between. The CDR3 sequence: CAITRDPTASNYGYTF. The DNA of the CDR3 is TGTGCCATCACCCGGGACCCAACTGCGTCCAACTATGGCTACACCTTC.

The rearrangement uses TRBV29-1 and TRBJ1-2, with 7 bases that match TRBD1. Germline trimming cut 2 bases from V and 6 bases from J; bases unmatched to any gene: 3. The CDR3 loop spans 12 amino acids. Germline V gives CDR1 SQVTM, CDR2 ANQGSEA. This chain's CDR3 is CSVERGQNGYTF. The DNA for the CDR3 is TGCAGCGTTGAAAGGGGGCAGAATGGCTACACCTTC.

The chain is built from TRBV19 and TRBJ2-7; D ambiguous. Trimming removed 5 bases at V and 3 bases at J, with 14 bases between. CDR3 length: 14 amino acids. Looked up from germline, CDR1 is LNHDA and CDR2 is SQIVND (reference sequence). The CDR3 DNA reads as TGTGCCAGTAGTCGGGCAGCAGACCACTACGAGCAGTACTTC. Its protein product is CASSRAADHYEQYF.

The chain carries TRBV6-5 and TRBJ2-7; tentatively, D is TRBD2 (6 bases). Germline assignment: CDR1 MNHEY and CDR2 SVGAGI. The CDR3 contains 14 residues. Trimming took off 6 bases at V and 4 bases at J, with 16 bases between the two ends. CDR3 sequence (DNA): TGTGCCAGCAGCCCGACATACGGGGGTTACGAGCAGTACTTC. It is translated as CASSPTYGGYEQYF.

The rearrangement links TRBV5-4 to TRBJ1-5; no reliable D call. Trimming cost V 1 base and J 6 bases, with 5 bases left between them. CDR1 and CDR2 (germline): SGHNT, YYREEE (reference sequence). This CDR3 has 12 amino acids. CDR3: CASSLRGQPQHF. CDR3 nucleotide sequence: TGTGCCAGCAGCTTGCGCGGTCAGCCCCAGCATTTT. The full variable domain, with the rest looked up from reference TRBV5-4 and TRBJ1-5, is ETGVTQSPTHLIKTRGQQVTLRCSSQSGHNTVSWYQQALGQGPQFIFQYYREEENGRGNFPPRFSGLQFPNYSSELNVNALELDDSALYLCASSLRGQPQHFGDGTRLSIL.

The CDR3 bases are TGTGCCAGCAGCGAGGCCACTAGCGGGGACAACTCTGGGGCCAACGTCCTGACTTTC. Its translation is CASSEATSGDNSGANVLTF. The rearrangement joins TRBV9 to TRBJ2-6; 10 bases align to TRBD2. Germline CDR1 is SGDLS and CDR2 is YYNGEE. The CDR3 contains 19 residues. The V and J ends lost 3 bases and 0 bases, in that order; junction bases with no gene match: 9. The full variable domain, completed using reference TRBV9 and TRBJ2-6, is DSGVTQTPKHLITATGQRVTLRCSPRSGDLSVYWYQQSLDQGLQFLIQYYNGEERAKGNILERFSAQQFPDLHSELNLSSLELGDSALYFCASSEATSGDNSGANVLTFGAGSRLTVL.

This clone was counted between two and nine times. The rearrangement links TRBV13 to TRBJ2-7; the match to TRBD1 covers 8 bases. The J segment lost 1 base and the V segment lost 6 bases, leaving 8 bases of the junction unmatched. The germline gives CDR1 PRHDT, CDR2 FYEKMQ (reference sequence). The CDR3 runs 15 residues. CDR3 nucleotides: TGTGCCAGCAGTCAATTCCGGGACAGGTCCTACGAGCAGTACTTC. Amino acid sequence: CASSQFRDRSYEQYF. Full variable domain (remainder filled in from reference TRBV13 and TRBJ2-7): AAGVIQSPRHLIKEKRETATLKCYPIPRHDTVYWYQQGPGQDPQFLISFYEKMQSDKGSIPDRFSAQQFSDYHSELNMSSLELGDSALYFCASSQFRDRSYEQYFGPGTRLTVT.

This clone was seen only a few times. The rearrangement uses TRBV5-1 and TRBJ2-7; D might be TRBD1 (6 bases). Germline V gene data show CDR1 as SGHRS and CDR2 as YFSETQ. V was shortened by 0 bases and J by 6 bases, with 13 bases between the two germline ends. This CDR3 is built from 14 residues. CDR3 loop: CASSLGTASVEQYF. The CDR3 DNA reads TGCGCCAGCAGCTTGGGGACAGCGAGCGTCGAGCAGTACTTC.

CDR3 sequence reads: CAWSALGQGANYGYTF. CDR3 sequence (DNA): TGTGCCTGGAGTGCCTTGGGACAGGGAGCTAACTATGGCTACACCTTC. V usage is TRBV30 and J usage is TRBJ1-2, with TRBD1 matching over 9 bases. The CDR3 contains 16 residues. The V and J ends lost 1 base and 0 bases, in that order; junction bases with no gene match: 6. In germline, CDR1 is GTSNPN, CDR2 SVGIG (reference sequence).

The V call is TRBV5-6, the J call TRBJ1-1; 7 nucleotides match TRBD1. V shed 4 bases and J 8 bases; nucleotides not matched to a gene: 14. Germline values: CDR1 SGHDT, CDR2 YYEEEE. The CDR3 consists of 15 residues. Here the CDR3 reads CASSPAGAGGSEAFF. The CDR3, as DNA: TGTGCCAGCAGCCCGGCGGGTGCAGGGGGATCGGAAGCTTTCTTT.

This clone has just a few counts. This chain links TRBV30 with TRBJ2-2, with unresolved D. CDR1 is GTSNPN, CDR2 SVGIG, per germline (reference sequence). CDR3 length: 14 residues. V was trimmed by 3 bases and J by 0 bases, leaving 8 bases between them. In DNA, the CDR3 is TGTGCCTGGAGCGGGTACTCGAACACCGGGGAGCTGTTTTTT. Encoded protein: CAWSGYSNTGELFF.

The V call is TRBV5-4, the J call TRBJ2-1, with TRBD1 matching 7 bases. V shed 3 bases, J shed 6 bases, and the junction held 9 bases outside the gene matches. Germline V gene sequence: CDR1 SGHNT, CDR2 YYREEE (reference sequence). CDR3 length: 15 amino acids. In DNA, the CDR3 is TGTGCCAGCAGCTGGTCGACAGGGACCACCAATGAGCAGTTCTTC. As protein: CASSWSTGTTNEQFF.

The chain recombines TRBV7-2 with TRBJ2-1, with D tentatively TRBD2 (6 bases). Germline CDR1 is SGHTA and CDR2 is FQGNSA. The CDR3 extends over 17 amino acids. Trimming pared 3 bases from V and 7 bases from J, leaving 22 bases between. As DNA, the CDR3 is TGTGCCAGCAGCTTGTTTACTAGCCCTTCGGTGAAGAATGAGCAGTTCTTC. Protein sequence: CASSLFTSPSVKNEQFF.

This clone was found once. The rearrangement links TRBV11-2 to TRBJ2-7; D gene ambiguous. Looked up from germline, CDR1 is SGHAT and CDR2 is FQNNGV. V lost 4 bases and J 3 bases, leaving 4 bases between the germline ends. This CDR3 has 11 amino acids. The CDR3 bases are TGTGCCAGCAGCTATCGCTACGAGCAGTACTTC. This translates into CASSYRYEQYF.

This chain connects TRBV9 to TRBJ1-1; maybe TRBD1 (5 bases). Germline CDR1 is SGDLS and CDR2 is YYNGEE. V gave up 4 bases and J gave up 0 bases, with 16 bases separating them. This CDR3 has 16 amino acids. The CDR3 DNA follows: TGTGCCAGCAGCCCGGGTTGGGGCGTAATGAACACTGAAGCTTTCTTT. Its protein is CASSPGWGVMNTEAFF.

The CDR3 spells CASSLQGEDTEAFF. Here the CDR3 DNA reads TGCGCCAGCAGCTTACAGGGTGAGGACACTGAAGCTTTCTTT. The chain recombines TRBV5-1 with TRBJ1-1, with D possibly matching TRBD1 (6 bases). Per the germline V gene, CDR1 is SGHRS and CDR2 is YFSETQ. The V end lost 2 bases, the J end lost 3 bases, and 11 bases lay between the germline ends. The CDR3 is made up of 14 amino acids. Complete variable domain (other parts from reference TRBV5-1 and TRBJ1-1): KAGVTQTPRYLIKTRGQQVTLSCSPISGHRSVSWYQQTPGQGLQFLFEYFSETQRNKGNFPGRFSGRQFSNSRSEMNVSTLELGDSALYLCASSLQGEDTEAFFGQGTRLTVV.

This clone has a single count. The CDR3 bases are TGTGCCAGCAGCGTAAGGTTAGGGTCGGCGTCCGGGGGCTACACCTTC. Encoded protein: CASSVRLGSASGGYTF. The chain links TRBV9 to TRBJ1-2, with unresolved D. Trimming shortened V by 1 base and J by 8 bases, and 21 bases separated the two germline ends. CDR3 length equals 16 residues. Germline CDR1 reads SGDLS; CDR2 reads YYNGEE.

This chain connects TRBV20-1 to TRBJ2-2, with D unresolved. V dropped 5 bases and J dropped 6 bases, with 4 bases sitting between them. This CDR3 contains 10 residues. Per germline, CDR1 DFQATT and CDR2 SNEGSKA (reference sequence). CDR3 in DNA: TGCAGTGCTTACGCCGGGGAGCTGTTTTTT. Translated, it gives CSAYAGELFF.